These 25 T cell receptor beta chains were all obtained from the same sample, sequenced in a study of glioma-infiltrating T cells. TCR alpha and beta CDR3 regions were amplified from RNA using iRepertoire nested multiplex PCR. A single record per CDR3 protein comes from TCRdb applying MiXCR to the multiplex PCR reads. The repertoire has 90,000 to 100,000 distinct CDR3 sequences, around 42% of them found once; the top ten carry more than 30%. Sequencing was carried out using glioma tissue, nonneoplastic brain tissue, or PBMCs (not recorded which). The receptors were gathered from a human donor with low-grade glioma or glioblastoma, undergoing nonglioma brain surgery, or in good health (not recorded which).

CDR3 in amino acids: CASSLPGSRGANVLTF. The CDR3 region has the DNA TGTGCCAGCAGTCTCCCAGGGTCACGCGGGGCCAACGTCCTGACTTTC. This chain uses TRBV6-2 or TRBV6-3 with TRBJ2-6; the D gene is possibly TRBD1 (5 bases). Germline loops: CDR1 MNHEY, CDR2 SVGEGT. CDR3 length: 16 amino acids. V was cut by 5 bases and J by 4 bases, with 15 bases left in between.

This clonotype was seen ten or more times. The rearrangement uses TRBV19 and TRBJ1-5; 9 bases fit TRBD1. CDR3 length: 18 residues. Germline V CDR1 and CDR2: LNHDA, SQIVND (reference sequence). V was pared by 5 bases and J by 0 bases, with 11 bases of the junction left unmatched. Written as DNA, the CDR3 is TGTGCCAGTAGTGGGACAGGGCCTAATTTCTATAGCAATCAGCCCCAGCATTTT. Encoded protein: CASSGTGPNFYSNQPQHF. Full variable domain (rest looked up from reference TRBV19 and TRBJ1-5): DGGITQSPKYLFRKEGQNVTLSCEQNLNHDAMYWYRQDPGQGLRLIYYSQIVNDFQKGDIAEGYSVSREKKESFPLTVTSAQKNPTAFYLCASSGTGPNFYSNQPQHFGDGTRLSIL.

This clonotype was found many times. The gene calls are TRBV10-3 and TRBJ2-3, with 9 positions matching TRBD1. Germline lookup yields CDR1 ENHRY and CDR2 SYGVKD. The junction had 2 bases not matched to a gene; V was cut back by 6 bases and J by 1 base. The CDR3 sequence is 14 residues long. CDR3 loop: CAIRGQGGTDTQYF. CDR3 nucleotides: TGTGCCATCAGGGGACAGGGAGGCACAGATACGCAGTATTTT.

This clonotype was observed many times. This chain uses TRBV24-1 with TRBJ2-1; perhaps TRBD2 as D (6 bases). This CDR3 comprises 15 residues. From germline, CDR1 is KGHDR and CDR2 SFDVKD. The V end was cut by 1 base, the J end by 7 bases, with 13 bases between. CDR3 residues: CATSDFGRDWNEQFF. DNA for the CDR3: TGTGCCACCAGTGATTTTGGGCGGGACTGGAATGAGCAGTTCTTC.

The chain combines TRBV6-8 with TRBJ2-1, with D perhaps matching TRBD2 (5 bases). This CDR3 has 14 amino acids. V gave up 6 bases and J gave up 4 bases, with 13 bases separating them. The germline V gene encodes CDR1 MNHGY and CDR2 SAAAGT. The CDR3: CASSPVGGYNEQFF. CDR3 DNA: TGTGCCAGCAGCCCTGTAGGAGGATACAATGAGCAGTTCTTC.

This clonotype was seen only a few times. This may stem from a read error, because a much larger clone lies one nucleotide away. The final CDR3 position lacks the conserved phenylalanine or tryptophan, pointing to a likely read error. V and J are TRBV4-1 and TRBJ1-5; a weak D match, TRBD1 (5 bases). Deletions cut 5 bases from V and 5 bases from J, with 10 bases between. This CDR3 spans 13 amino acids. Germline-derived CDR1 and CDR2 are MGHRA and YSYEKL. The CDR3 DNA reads TGCGCCAGCAGCGAAGGGGTAGATCAGCCCCAGCATTTG. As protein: CASSEGVDQPQHL.

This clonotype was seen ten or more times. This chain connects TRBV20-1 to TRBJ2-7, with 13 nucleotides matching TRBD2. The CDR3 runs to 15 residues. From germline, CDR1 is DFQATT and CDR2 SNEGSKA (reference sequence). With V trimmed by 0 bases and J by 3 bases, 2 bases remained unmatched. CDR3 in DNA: TGCAGTGCTAGAGATTGGACTAGCGGGAGCTACGAGCAGTACTTC. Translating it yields CSARDWTSGSYEQYF.

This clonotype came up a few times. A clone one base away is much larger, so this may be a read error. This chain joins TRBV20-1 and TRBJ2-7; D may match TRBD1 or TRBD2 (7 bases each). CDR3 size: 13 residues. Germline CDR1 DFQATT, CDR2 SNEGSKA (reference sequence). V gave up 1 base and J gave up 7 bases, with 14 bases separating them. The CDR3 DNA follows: TGCAGTGCTAGAGGGGGGAGGGGGCTTGAGCAGTACTTC. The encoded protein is CSARGGRGLEQYF.

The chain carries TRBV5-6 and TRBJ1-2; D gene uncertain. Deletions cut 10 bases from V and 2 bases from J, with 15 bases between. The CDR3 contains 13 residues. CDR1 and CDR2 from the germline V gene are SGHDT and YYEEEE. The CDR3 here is CAPLIGSNYGYTF. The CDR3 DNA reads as TGTGCCCCCCTTATAGGATCCAACTATGGCTACACCTTC.

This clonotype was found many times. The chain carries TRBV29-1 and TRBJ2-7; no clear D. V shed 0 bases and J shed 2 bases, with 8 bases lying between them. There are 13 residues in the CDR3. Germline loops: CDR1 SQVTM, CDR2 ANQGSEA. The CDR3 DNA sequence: TGCAGCGTTGAAGATCGAAAGACCTACGAGCAGTACTTC. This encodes CSVEDRKTYEQYF.

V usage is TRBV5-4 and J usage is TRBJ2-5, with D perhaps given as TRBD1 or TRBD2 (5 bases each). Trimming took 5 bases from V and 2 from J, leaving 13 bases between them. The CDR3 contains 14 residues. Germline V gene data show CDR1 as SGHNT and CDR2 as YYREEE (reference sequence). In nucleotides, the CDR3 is TGTGCCAGCAGAGTGGGACGGGCGCAAGAGACCCAGTACTTC. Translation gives CASRVGRAQETQYF.

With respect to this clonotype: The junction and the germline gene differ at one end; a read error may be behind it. CDR3: CASSPEGLTYNEQFF. Written as DNA, the CDR3 is TGTGCCAGCTCACCAGAGGGCTTGACCTACAATGAGCAGTTCTTT. V is TRBV18 and J is TRBJ2-1; D possibly corresponds to TRBD2 (5 bases). Germline assignment: CDR1 KGHSH and CDR2 LQKENI. The CDR3 is 15 amino acids.

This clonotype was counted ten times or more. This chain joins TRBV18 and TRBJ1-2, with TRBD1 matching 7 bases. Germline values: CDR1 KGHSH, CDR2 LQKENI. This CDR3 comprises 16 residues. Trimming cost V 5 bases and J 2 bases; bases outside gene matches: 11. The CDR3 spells CASSALTGVANYGYTF. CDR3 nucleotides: TGTGCCAGCTCAGCCCTTACAGGGGTTGCCAACTATGGCTACACCTTC.

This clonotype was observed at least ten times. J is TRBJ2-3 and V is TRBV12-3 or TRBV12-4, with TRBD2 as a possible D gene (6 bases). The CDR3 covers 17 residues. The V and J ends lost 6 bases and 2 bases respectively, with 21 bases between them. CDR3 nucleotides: TGTGCCAGCAGAATTCATAGTGGGAGGCCCTACACAGATACGCAGTATTTT. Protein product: CASRIHSGRPYTDTQYF.

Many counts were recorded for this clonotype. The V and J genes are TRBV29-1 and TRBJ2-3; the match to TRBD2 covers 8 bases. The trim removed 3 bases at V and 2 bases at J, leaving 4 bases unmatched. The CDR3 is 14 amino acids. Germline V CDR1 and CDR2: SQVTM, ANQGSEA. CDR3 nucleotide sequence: TGCAGCGTTGACCCAGCGGGGGCCACAGATACGCAGTATTTT. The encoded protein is CSVDPAGATDTQYF.

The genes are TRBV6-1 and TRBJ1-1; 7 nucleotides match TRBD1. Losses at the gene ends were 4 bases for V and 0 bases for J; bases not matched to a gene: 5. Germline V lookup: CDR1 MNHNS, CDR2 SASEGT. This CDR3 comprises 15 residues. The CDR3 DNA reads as TGTGCCAGCAGTGCGGCCGGGACAGTGAACACTGAAGCTTTCTTT. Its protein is CASSAAGTVNTEAFF.

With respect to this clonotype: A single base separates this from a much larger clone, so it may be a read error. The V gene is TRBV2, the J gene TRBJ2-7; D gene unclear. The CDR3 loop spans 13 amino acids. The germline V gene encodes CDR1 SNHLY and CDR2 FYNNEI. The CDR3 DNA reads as TGTGCCAGCAGAGAAGCAGAATCCTACGAGCAGTACTTC. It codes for CASREAESYEQYF.

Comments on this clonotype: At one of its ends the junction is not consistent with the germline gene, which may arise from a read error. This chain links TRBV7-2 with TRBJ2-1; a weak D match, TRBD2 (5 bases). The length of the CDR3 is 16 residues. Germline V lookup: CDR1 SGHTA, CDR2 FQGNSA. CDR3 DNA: TGTGCCAGCAGCTTAGATCTACTAGTTTCAAACAATAAGCAGTTCTTC. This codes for CASSLDLLVSNNKQFF. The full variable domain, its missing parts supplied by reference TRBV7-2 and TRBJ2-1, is GAGVSQSPSNKVTEKGKDVELRCDPISGHTALYWYRQSLGQGLEFLIYFQGNSAPDKSGLPSDRFSAERTGGSVSTLTIQRTQQEDSAVYLCASSLDLLVSNNKQFFGPGTRLTVL.

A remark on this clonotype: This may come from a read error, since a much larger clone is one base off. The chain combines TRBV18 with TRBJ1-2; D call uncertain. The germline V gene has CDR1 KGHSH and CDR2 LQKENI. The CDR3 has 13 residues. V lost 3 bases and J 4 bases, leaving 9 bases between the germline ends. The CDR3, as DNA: TGTGCCAGCTCACCGGGCCTCGCCTATGGCTACACCTTC. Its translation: CASSPGLAYGYTF.

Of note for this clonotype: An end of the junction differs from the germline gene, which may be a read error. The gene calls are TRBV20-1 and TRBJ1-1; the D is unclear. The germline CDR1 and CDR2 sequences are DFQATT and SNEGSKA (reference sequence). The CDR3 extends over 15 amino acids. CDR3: CSAIPIGRHNTDAFF. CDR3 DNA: TGCAGTGCGATACCCATAGGACGCCACAACACTGATGCTTTCTTT.

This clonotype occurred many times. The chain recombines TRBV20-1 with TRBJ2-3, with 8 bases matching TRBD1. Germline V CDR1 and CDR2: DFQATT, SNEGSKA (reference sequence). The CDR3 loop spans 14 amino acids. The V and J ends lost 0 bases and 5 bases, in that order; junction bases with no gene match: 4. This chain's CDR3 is CSARDRGRGDTQYF. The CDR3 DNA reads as TGCAGTGCTAGAGACAGGGGGCGTGGAGATACGCAGTATTTT.

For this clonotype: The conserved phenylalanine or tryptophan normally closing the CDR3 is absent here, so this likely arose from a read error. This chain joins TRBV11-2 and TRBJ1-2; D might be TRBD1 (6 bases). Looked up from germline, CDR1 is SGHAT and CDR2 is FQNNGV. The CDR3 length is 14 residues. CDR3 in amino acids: CASTLDRNDYGYTL. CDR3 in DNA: TGTGCCAGCACCTTAGACAGGAACGACTATGGCTACACCCTC.

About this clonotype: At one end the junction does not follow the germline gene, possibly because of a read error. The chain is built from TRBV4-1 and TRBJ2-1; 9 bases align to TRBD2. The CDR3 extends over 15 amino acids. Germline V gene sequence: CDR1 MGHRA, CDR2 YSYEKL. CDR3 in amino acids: CASSQEAGGYNEKFF. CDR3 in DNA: TGCGCCAGCAGCCAAGAAGCGGGAGGATACAATGAGAAGTTCTTC.

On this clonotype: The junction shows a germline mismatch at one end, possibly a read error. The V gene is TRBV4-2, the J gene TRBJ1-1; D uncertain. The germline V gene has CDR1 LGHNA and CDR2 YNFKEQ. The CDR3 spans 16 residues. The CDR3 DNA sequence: TGTGTCAGCAGCCAAGATTACCAAGAGGGCAACACTGAAGCTTTCTTT. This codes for CVSSQDYQEGNTEAFF.

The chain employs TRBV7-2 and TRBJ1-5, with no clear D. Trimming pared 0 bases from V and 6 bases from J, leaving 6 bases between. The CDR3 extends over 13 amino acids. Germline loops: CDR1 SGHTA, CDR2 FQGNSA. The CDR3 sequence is CASSLAPTQPQHF. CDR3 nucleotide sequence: TGTGCCAGCAGCTTAGCGCCGACTCAGCCCCAGCATTTT.